This is a list of T cell receptor beta chains from one sample in a study of T-cell reconstitution after alpha-beta-depleted transplantation in children. TCRdb called the PCR reads again in MiXCR, with one record for every CDR3 protein. The repertoire holds roughly 300,000 distinct CDR3 sequences, with under 13% as singletons. Sequencing used PBMCs from the stem cell graft donor, obtained from the stem cell graft. The receptor source for this set is a human donor who donated a stem cell graft to a child with acute lymphoblastic leukemia. CDR3s include the opening cysteine and the closing phenylalanine or tryptophan.

v_call cdr3_aa
TRBV5-1 CASSLGASGSSDTQYF
TRBV3-1 CASSQDWMREQSQETQYF
TRBV20-1 CSARDGTSVSYEQYF
TRBV7-3 CASSSPTRNTGELFF
TRBV28 CASSPGTGSDTQYF
TRBV11-2 CASSEGSYEQYF
TRBV20-1 CSARGAGEVETQYF
TRBV7-9 CASSSWQEAKNIQYF
TRBV28 CASSPDRSPTGELFF
TRBV3-1 CASSLGFGGAGTDTQYF
TRBV20-1 CSARVYRTSVYEQFF
TRBV15 CATSNDRGGEQFF
TRBV7-9 CASSHTTRLEQYF
TRBV3-1 CASSETPLGANGYTF
TRBV27 CASRRQSTDTQYF
TRBV6-1 CASSEGQDSNQPQHF
TRBV29-1 CSVDISDVLGLF
TRBV7-6 CASSLGASGTQETQYF
TRBV6-5 CASRGGGSYNEQFF
TRBV3-1 CASSQAHTYEQYF
TRBV19 CASSGPGRGGASETQYF
TRBV28 CASSRETQYF
TRBV13 CASSLQTGFFTEAFF
TRBV7-9 CASRSGLAGGNTDTQYF
TRBV7-2 CASSLTGQPQHF
TRBV7-9 CAGQTGVVNEQFF
TRBV5-1 CASSPRQGNNEQFF
TRBV7-9 CASSPKSQGPTYEQYF
TRBV7-9 CASSQGGNRGQPQHF